A single T cell receptor (beta chain) is shown here with its context. What antigen it recognizes has not been identified. Qualities for individual bases were not recorded, and no much larger clone is one base off. Genomic DNA was extracted from sorted cells for sequencing of the TCRbeta CDR3 region. The immunoSEQ Assay was used to sequence the TCRbeta CDR3 regions. As stored in TCRdb, this immuneACCESS dataset retains in-frame rearrangements with V and J assigned. A fraction of the clones does not appear; measured against another copy, unresolved V genes explain less than half of the discrepancy, and the remainder lacks a known reason. The sample yields tens of thousands of clones; about 90% were counted once. Of the sample, approximately 14% falls within the top ten clones. Trimming at the junction amounts to 5 bases on V and 1 base on J, and the germline ends lie 12 bases apart. From a lookup of the germline V gene, CDR1 and CDR2 are SGHNT and YENEEA. Its CDR3 holds 14 amino acids, cysteine through phenylalanine. Just the 42-base CDR3 DNA is kept, in frame starting at base 1.

The source of the sample is a study of OX40 agonist ivuxolimab in advanced cancers. Notes on the research overall: The costimulatory receptor OX40 (CD134) was targeted by ivuxolimab, a fully human IgG2 agonistic monoclonal antibody. Three dose-escalation patients achieved partial responses, one with hepatocellular carcinoma and two with cutaneous melanoma. Intravenous ivuxolimab was administered to patients every 2 weeks at six dose levels: 0.01, 0.1, 0.3, 1.5, 3 and 10 mg/kg. Patients were allowed to have had prior anti-PD-1, anti-PD-L1 or anti-CTLA-4 therapy, and around two fifths of the dose-escalation patients had been treated with checkpoint inhibitors. A male proportion of roughly 80% and a mean age of around 60 years, ranging from 23 to 79, were recorded for the dose-escalation cohort. The paper describes the monotherapy dose-escalation part (N of about 52 patients) of the phase I trial of ivuxolimab. Peripheral TCRbeta sequencing was intended to test whether TCR sequence diversity was altered and clonal T-cell expansion was caused by ivuxolimab. Of the 50 to 55 patients in dose escalation, about 20 had hepatocellular carcinoma, about 15 had melanoma, 9 had renal cell carcinoma and 9 had head and neck cancer. General study outcomes and caveats: In the 0.1-3.0 mg/kg groups, partial responders had among the lowest normalized peripheral clonal expansion, particularly in CD8+ T cells. Low levels of normalized T-cell clonal expansion were also shown by some nonresponding patients. After ivuxolimab, expanded clones were on average more numerous among CD8+ T cells than among CD4+ T cells. At doses of 0.1 to 3.0 mg/kg, clonal expansion of both CD4+ and CD8+ T cells in blood was seen between baseline and week 6. The antigen specificity of the clonally expanded peripheral T cells was not determined.

Patients with a history of autoimmune disease or receiving systemic immunosuppression were excluded from the trial. Peripheral blood for TCR sequencing was collected from all dose cohorts at baseline, on cycle 4 day 1, and on cycle 7 day 1. The samples were taken from a phase I, first-in-human, multicenter, open-label dose-escalation trial of ivuxolimab. The trial enrolled adults with locally advanced or metastatic head and neck squamous cell, hepatocellular, melanoma or renal cell carcinoma. Before TCR sequencing, CD4+ T cells and CD8+ T cells from peripheral blood were sorted into separate populations.

This sequence was found in an adult with an advanced solid tumor such as melanoma, head and neck, liver or kidney cancer. This chain is built from TRBV11-3 and TRBJ2-7, with the D segment possibly TRBD1 or TRBD2, each aligning over 5 bases. The sample in question was CD4+ or CD8+ T cells sorted from blood, obtained in a trial of the OX40 agonist ivuxolimab. The CDR3 amino acid sequence is: CASSPRDGSYEQYF. DNA sequence: TGTGCCAGCAGCCCCCGGGACGGATCCTACGAGCAGTACTTC. Here the CDR3 is joined to the reference TRBV11-3 and TRBJ2-7 genes, and the full variable domain is: EAGVVQSPRYKIIEKKQPVAFWCNPISGHNTLYWYLQNLGQGPELLIRYENEEAVDDSQLPKDRFSAERLKGVDSTLKIQPAELGDSAVYLCASSPRDGSYEQYFGPGTRLTVT.